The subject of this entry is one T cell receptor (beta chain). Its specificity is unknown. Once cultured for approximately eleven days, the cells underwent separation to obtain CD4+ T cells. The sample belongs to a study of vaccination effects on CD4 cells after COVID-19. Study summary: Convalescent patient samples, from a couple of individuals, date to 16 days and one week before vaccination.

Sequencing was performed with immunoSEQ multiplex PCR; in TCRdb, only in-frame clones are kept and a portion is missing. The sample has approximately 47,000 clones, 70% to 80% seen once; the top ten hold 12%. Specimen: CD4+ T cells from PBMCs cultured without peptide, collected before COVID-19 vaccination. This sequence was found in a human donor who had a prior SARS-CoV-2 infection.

CDR3 DNA sequence: TGTGCCAGTATTTATATTGGGGGCTACGGCTACACCTTC. Encoded protein: CASIYIGGYGYTF. The V call is TRBV19, the J call TRBJ1-2; possible D gene TRBD1, 6 bases. The CDR3 sequence is 13 residues long. Trimming took off 7 bases at V and 8 bases at J, with 17 bases between the two ends. In germline, CDR1 is LNHDA, CDR2 SQIVND (reference sequence).